Following are 25 T cell receptor beta chains from one sample sequenced in a study of radiotherapy plus CTLA-4 blockade in lung cancer. Libraries were prepared by immunoSEQ multiplex PCR; TCRdb keeps only in-frame clonotypes and omits some of them. This table holds about 97,000 clones, approximately 72% found once. Here the sequenced sample was peripheral blood, taken from a patient treated with radiotherapy plus ipilimumab. All receptors come from a human donor with non-small cell lung cancer who had a partial response to radiotherapy plus ipilimumab. Some clones in this sample may be carry-over from other donors' samples.

J is TRBJ1-2 and V is TRBV27, with a possible D match to TRBD1 (6 bases). V lost 3 bases and J 4 bases, leaving 18 bases between the germline ends. CDR3 length: 16 residues. Germline CDR1 MNHEY, CDR2 SMNVEV (reference sequence). In DNA form, the CDR3 reads TGTGCCAGCAGTTTTCAAGGACAGATGAAGCGCTATGGCTACACCTTC. Protein product: CASSFQGQMKRYGYTF.

Comments on this clone: Mismatch with germline at one junction end may stem from a read error. The chain uses TRBV19 and TRBJ2-2, with TRBD2 as a possible D gene (6 bases). CDR1 is LNHDA and CDR2 is SQIVND in the germline V gene (reference sequence). CDR3 length: 14 residues. The CDR3 sequence: CASRSDFFTGGLFF. In DNA, the CDR3 is TGTGCCAGTAGATCGGATTTTTTCACCGGGGGGCTGTTTTTT.

J is TRBJ1-6 and V is TRBV5-1, with a weak D call TRBD1 (6 bases). The ends were cut back, 4 bases at V and 9 bases at J, with 17 bases in the middle. Germline V gives CDR1 SGHRS, CDR2 YFSETQ. The CDR3 length is 15 residues. CDR3 coding DNA: TGCGCCAGCAGCATGGACAGTACCGATATTTCACCCCTCCACTTT. Residues: CASSMDSTDISPLHF.

The genes are TRBV19 and TRBJ2-7, with 10 positions matching TRBD1. Germline CDR1 is LNHDA and CDR2 is SQIVND (reference sequence). CDR3 length: 14 residues. The trim removed 3 bases at V and 5 bases at J, leaving 4 bases unmatched. In DNA form, the CDR3 reads TGTGCCAGTAGTATTGGGACAGGGGACCACGAGCAGTACTTC. Translated: CASSIGTGDHEQYF.

The chain combines TRBV18 with TRBJ2-5; TRBD1 matches 9 bases. The DNA end is more similar to TRBJ2-7, so the J call may be wrong. From germline, CDR1 is KGHSH and CDR2 LQKENI. CDR3 length: 15 residues. CDR3 DNA: TGTGCCAGCTCACCTTCCGGGACAGGGATCTACGAGCAGTACTTC. It encodes CASSPSGTGIYEQYF.

The chain couples TRBV19 to TRBJ2-2, with D uncertain. This CDR3 has 13 amino acids. Germline lookup yields CDR1 LNHDA and CDR2 SQIVND (reference sequence). Trimming removed 4 bases at V and 2 bases at J, with 5 bases between. The CDR3 sequence is CASSTYNTGELFF. CDR3 DNA sequence: TGTGCCAGTAGTACCTATAACACCGGGGAGCTGTTTTTT. Filled out from reference TRBV19 and TRBJ2-2, the complete variable domain reads DGGITQSPKYLFRKEGQNVTLSCEQNLNHDAMYWYRQDPGQGLRLIYYSQIVNDFQKGDIAEGYSVSREKKESFPLTVTSAQKNPTAFYLCASSTYNTGELFFGEGSRLTVL.

The V call is TRBV5-1, the J call TRBJ2-7, with 8 bases identical to TRBD1. The CDR3 has 15 residues. V gave up 4 bases and J gave up 6 bases; unmatched junction bases: 12. Germline lookup yields CDR1 SGHRS and CDR2 YFSETQ. The CDR3: CASSDPQGARSEQYF. CDR3 coding DNA: TGCGCCAGCAGCGACCCGCAGGGGGCACGATCCGAGCAGTACTTC.

This rearrangement joins TRBV11-3 to TRBJ2-7; 7 positions agree with TRBD2. This CDR3 comprises 16 residues. Trimming removed 4 bases from V and 3 bases from J; junction bases left unmatched: 12. The V gene's germline CDR1 is SGHNT and CDR2 YENEEA. The CDR3 DNA is TGTGCCAGCAGCTCAAAGGGGAGGGTGGGCTTCTACGAGCAGTACTTC. Protein product: CASSSKGRVGFYEQYF. Supplemented by reference TRBV11-3 and TRBJ2-7, the full variable domain reads EAGVVQSPRYKIIEKKQPVAFWCNPISGHNTLYWYLQNLGQGPELLIRYENEEAVDDSQLPKDRFSAERLKGVDSTLKIQPAELGDSAVYLCASSSKGRVGFYEQYFGPGTRLTVT.

The rearrangement uses TRBV7-3 and TRBJ2-1, with 10 bases identical to TRBD2. Germline values: CDR1 SGHTA, CDR2 FQGTGA. With 1 base clipped from V and 0 bases from J, the junction kept 9 bases outside the gene matches. The CDR3 is 19 residues long. Written as DNA, the CDR3 is TGTGCCAGCAGCTTAAAGAGGACTAGCGGTTATAGCTCCTACAATGAGCAGTTCTTC. Protein product: CASSLKRTSGYSSYNEQFF.

The rearrangement links TRBV5-4 to TRBJ2-5; weak D call: TRBD2 (5 bases). The germline CDR1 and CDR2 sequences are SGHNT and YYREEE (reference sequence). CDR3 length equals 14 residues. V lost 0 bases to trimming and J lost 9 bases, with 15 bases between them. CDR3 amino acids: CASSLEYSAGAQYF. DNA for the CDR3: TGTGCCAGCAGCTTGGAGTATTCGGCCGGGGCCCAGTACTTC.

The rearrangement uses TRBV2 and TRBJ2-1; 8 bases align to TRBD2. The germline gives CDR1 SNHLY, CDR2 FYNNEI. V lost 4 bases and J lost 5; bases outside the gene matches: 7. The CDR3 is 15 amino acids. The CDR3 sequence is CASSAGGRIDNEQFF. The CDR3 region has the DNA TGTGCCAGCAGTGCGGGGGGGCGCATTGACAATGAGCAGTTCTTC.

This clone has only a few counts. One junction end does not reproduce the germline sequence, and a read error may be involved. The gene calls are TRBV7-9 and TRBJ2-3; possible D gene TRBD2, 7 bases. The germline V gene has CDR1 SEHNR and CDR2 FQNEAQ (reference sequence). The CDR3 has 18 amino acids. The CDR3, as DNA: TGCGCCAGCAGCCAGGGTAGGGTGCGGGGGCTCACCACAGATACGCAGTATTTT. Translation: CASSQGRVRGLTTDTQYF. The complete variable domain, with remaining parts taken from reference TRBV7-9 and TRBJ2-3, reads DTGVSQNPRHKITKRGQNVTFRCDPISEHNRLYWYRQTLGQGPEFLTYFQNEAQLEKSRLLSDRFSAERPKGSFSTLEIQRTEQGDSAMYLCASSQGRVRGLTTDTQYFGPGTRLTVL.

As for this clone: Sequence at one end of the junction differs from germline and may be a read error. The sample carries other DNA sequences with the same CDR3. This CDR3 is CASSAGTGIHEQYF. The CDR3, as DNA: TGCGCCAGCAGCGCCGGGACAGGGATCCACGAGCAGTACTTC. The chain carries TRBV6-6 and TRBJ2-7; TRBD1 matches 9 bases. The CDR3 length is 14 residues. CDR1 MNHNY and CDR2 SVGAGI come from the germline V gene (reference sequence).

The rearrangement links TRBV18 to TRBJ1-2; D ambiguous. This CDR3 region has 15 residues. CDR1 is KGHSH, CDR2 LQKENI, per germline. V was trimmed by 2 bases and J by 8 bases, leaving 18 bases between them. The CDR3 spells CASSPSEGFLRGYTF. Written as DNA, the CDR3 is TGTGCCAGCTCACCATCCGAGGGCTTTCTGCGCGGCTACACCTTC.

The J gene is TRBJ1-1, the V gene TRBV28, with 8 bases lining up with TRBD1. The CDR3 runs to 15 residues. Unmatched junction bases numbered 10, after V lost 5 bases and J lost 5 bases. CDR1 and CDR2 from the germline V gene are MDHEN and SYDVKM. The CDR3, as DNA: TGTGCCAGCAGTGACTCTACAGGGGGTTGGACTGAAGCTTTCTTT. It codes for CASSDSTGGWTEAFF.

The chain carries TRBV28 and TRBJ2-7, with D hard to call. Trimming stripped 6 bases from V and 3 bases from J, with 15 bases between. This CDR3 is 14 amino acids long. Germline CDR1 is MDHEN and CDR2 is SYDVKM. CDR3 sequence (DNA): TGTGCCAGCAGGCGAGCTCCACCCCTCTACGAGCAGTACTTC. Amino acids: CASRRAPPLYEQYF.

The CDR3 loop is CASSMRNQPQHF. CDR3 nucleotides: TGTGCCAGTAGTATGAGAAATCAGCCCCAGCATTTT. This chain joins TRBV19 and TRBJ1-5; no firm D call. V lost 3 bases and J lost 4, with 4 bases in between. Per germline, CDR1 LNHDA and CDR2 SQIVND (reference sequence). The CDR3 has 12 amino acids. The full variable domain, in which reference TRBV19 and TRBJ1-5 provide the parts outside the CDR3, is DGGITQSPKYLFRKEGQNVTLSCEQNLNHDAMYWYRQDPGQGLRLIYYSQIVNDFQKGDIAEGYSVSREKKESFPLTVTSAQKNPTAFYLCASSMRNQPQHFGDGTRLSIL.

The chain combines TRBV28 with TRBJ2-1; D possibly corresponds to TRBD2 (6 bases). CDR3 size: 17 residues. V lost 11 bases, J lost 4 bases, and 27 bases lay in between. CDR1 and CDR2 from the germline V gene are MDHEN and SYDVKM. This CDR3 reads CAALTFGGSGAYNEQFF. The CDR3 DNA is TGTGCCGCACTAACCTTTGGAGGGAGTGGGGCTTACAATGAGCAGTTCTTC.

This clone turned up a few times. The genes are TRBV19 and TRBJ2-5; 9 bases are shared with TRBD1. The germline V gene has CDR1 LNHDA and CDR2 SQIVND (reference sequence). The CDR3 has 12 amino acids. Germline trimming cut 7 bases from V and 4 bases from J; bases unmatched to any gene: 1. The CDR3 region is CASMDRGETQYF. CDR3 bases: TGTGCCAGTATGGACAGGGGAGAGACCCAGTACTTC.

This clone was recorded once. V is TRBV6-5 and J is TRBJ1-2; tentatively, D is TRBD1 (6 bases). V was trimmed by 2 bases and J by 4 bases, leaving 11 bases between them. This CDR3 comprises 14 residues. The germline V gene has CDR1 MNHEY and CDR2 SVGAGI. The DNA for the CDR3 is TGTGCCAGCAGTTACGAGGGGGGGGCCTATGGCTACACCTTC. Its protein is CASSYEGGAYGYTF.

The CDR3 sequence is CAWSVRSSGDYTF. In nucleotides, the CDR3 is TGTGCCTGGAGTGTCCGATCGTCCGGAGACTACACCTTC. The chain joins TRBV30 to TRBJ1-2, with D uncertain. The V end lost 0 bases, the J end lost 10 bases, and 15 bases lay between the germline ends. Germline CDR1 reads GTSNPN; CDR2 reads SVGIG (reference sequence). This CDR3 is built from 13 residues.

This clone was detected only a few times. This chain connects TRBV25-1 to TRBJ1-2, with D perhaps matching TRBD1 (5 bases). This CDR3 region has 9 residues. The V end was cut by 9 bases, the J end by 11 bases, with 10 bases between. CDR1 is MGHDK and CDR2 is SYGVNS in the germline V gene. The CDR3 region has the DNA TGTGCCAGTGGACACCCGTACACCTTC. Amino acid sequence: CASGHPYTF.

This clone was detected only a few times. This rearrangement joins TRBV5-1 to TRBJ1-2; no reliable D call. Trimming took off 0 bases at V and 4 bases at J, with 13 bases between the two ends. The CDR3 is 15 amino acids. CDR1 and CDR2 (germline): SGHRS, YFSETQ. The CDR3 nucleotides are TGCGCCAGCAGCTTGGCAGGAGGGAAAGGCTATGGCTACACCTTC. Encoded protein: CASSLAGGKGYGYTF.

This clone was counted between two and nine times. This rearrangement joins TRBV18 to TRBJ1-1, with D perhaps matching TRBD1 (6 bases). Germline V gene lookup returns CDR1 KGHSH and CDR2 LQKENI. Trimming stripped 0 bases from V and 0 bases from J, with 11 bases between. This CDR3 is built from 16 residues. CDR3 DNA: TGTGCCAGCTCACCACCGCGGGGGCGAATGAACACTGAAGCTTTCTTT. It is translated as CASSPPRGRMNTEAFF. Full variable domain (missing parts from reference TRBV18 and TRBJ1-1): NAGVMQNPRHLVRRRGQEARLRCSPMKGHSHVYWYRQLPEEGLKFMVYLQKENIIDESGMPKERFSAEFPKEGPSILRIQQVVRGDSAAYFCASSPPRGRMNTEAFFGQGTRLTVV.

The DNA for the CDR3 is TGCAGCGCTTCGGACAGGGCTAACTATGGCTACACCTTC. Translated: CSASDRANYGYTF. This rearrangement joins TRBV29-1 to TRBJ1-2, with 8 bases identical to TRBD1. Trimming at V came to 7 bases and at J to 0 bases, leaving 4 bases not matched to a gene. CDR1 is SQVTM and CDR2 is ANQGSEA in the germline V gene. The CDR3 spans 13 residues. Full variable domain (missing parts from reference TRBV29-1 and TRBJ1-2): SAVISQKPSRDICQRGTSLTIQCQVDSQVTMMFWYRQQPGQSLTLIATANQGSEATYESGFVIDKFPISRPNLTFSTLTVSNMSPEDSSIYLCSASDRANYGYTFGSGTRLTVV.